One sample yielded the 11 T cell receptor beta chains listed below, sequenced in a study of cytomegalovirus exposure and HLA in healthy donors. The PCR contained 60 Vbeta and 13 Jbeta primers. Assay used: immunoSEQ multiplex PCR; TCRdb lists only in-frame clones, some missing. Of approximately 140,000 clones listed, over 60% are singletons. Sequenced material: PBMCs. The receptors derive from a male donor in good health and CMV-seropositive.

The V call is TRBV7-2, the J call TRBJ1-5; 9 bases agree with TRBD1. CDR3 length: 16 residues. Germline CDR1 is SGHTA and CDR2 is FQGNSA. V lost 1 base and J lost 4; bases outside the gene matches: 5. The CDR3 nucleotides are TGTGCCAGCAGCTTAGTGGGGGGACAGGGTAATCAGCCCCAGCATTTT. Its protein is CASSLVGGQGNQPQHF.

The sample holds a few counts of this clone. The V gene is TRBV4-3, the J gene TRBJ1-2, with TRBD1 as a possible D gene (6 bases). CDR3 length equals 15 residues. With 0 bases removed from V and 2 bases from J, the gap between germline ends came to 10 bases. In germline, CDR1 is LGHNA, CDR2 YSLEER. CDR3 protein: CASSQEGGSNYGYTF. The DNA of the CDR3 is TGCGCCAGCAGCCAAGAAGGGGGTTCGAACTATGGCTACACCTTC.

This clone has only a few counts. This rearrangement joins TRBV18 to TRBJ1-2, with 8 bases that match TRBD1. From germline, CDR1 is KGHSH and CDR2 LQKENI. The CDR3 totals 15 residues. Trimming removed 4 bases from V and 7 bases from J; junction bases left unmatched: 11. In nucleotides, the CDR3 is TGTGCCAGCTCACGGGCGACAGGGGAAATTGGTGGCTACACCTTC. Its translation: CASSRATGEIGGYTF. Full variable domain (remainder filled in from reference TRBV18 and TRBJ1-2): NAGVMQNPRHLVRRRGQEARLRCSPMKGHSHVYWYRQLPEEGLKFMVYLQKENIIDESGMPKERFSAEFPKEGPSILRIQQVVRGDSAAYFCASSRATGEIGGYTFGSGTRLTVV.

The J gene is TRBJ2-1, the V gene TRBV28, with a weak D call TRBD2 (5 bases). CDR3 length equals 12 residues. Trimming cost V 8 bases and J 7 bases, with 12 bases left between them. The germline V gene has CDR1 MDHEN and CDR2 SYDVKM. The CDR3 reads CASGSGWNEQFF. CDR3 in DNA: TGTGCCAGCGGGAGTGGGTGGAATGAGCAGTTCTTC.

CDR3 nucleotides: TGTGCCAGCAGTTACGGGAGGGAGGCCATGTACGAGCAGTACTTC. This sequence encodes CASSYGREAMYEQYF. This chain connects TRBV6-5 to TRBJ2-7; 7 bases are shared with TRBD2. The CDR3 is 15 residues long. Germline CDR1 reads MNHEY; CDR2 reads SVGAGI. Trimming took 2 bases from V and 4 from J; bases not matched to a gene: 8.

The CDR3 loop is CASSILLAGGMTEAFF. CDR3 in DNA: TGTGCCAGTAGTATATTATTGGCAGGGGGTATGACTGAAGCTTTCTTT. V and J are TRBV19 and TRBJ1-1, with 7 positions matching TRBD1. Germline V gene sequence: CDR1 LNHDA, CDR2 SQIVND (reference sequence). This CDR3 is 16 amino acids long. V shed 2 bases, J shed 5 bases, and the junction held 11 bases outside the gene matches.

V and J are TRBV5-4 and TRBJ1-2; TRBD1 aligns across 7 bases. After removal of 6 bases from V and 3 bases from J, the junction contained 2 bases not matched to a gene. Germline assignment: CDR1 SGHNT and CDR2 YYREEE (reference sequence). The CDR3 is made up of 12 amino acids. CDR3 residues: CASKGADYGYTF. Here the CDR3 DNA reads TGTGCCAGCAAGGGGGCGGACTATGGCTACACCTTC.

This clone has only one observation. This rearrangement joins TRBV2 to TRBJ2-3; possibly TRBD2 for D (5 bases). The CDR3 runs to 14 residues. Germline-derived CDR1 and CDR2 are SNHLY and FYNNEI. V was cut by 7 bases and J by 1 base, with 12 bases left in between. The chain's CDR3 is CASTLPGGTDTQYF. The CDR3, as DNA: TGTGCCAGCACCCTACCCGGGGGCACAGATACGCAGTATTTT.

This clone has a handful of counts. The chain links TRBV5-1 to TRBJ2-3; the match to TRBD2 covers 16 bases. The CDR3 loop spans 19 amino acids. V shed 4 bases, J shed 4 bases, and the junction held 12 bases outside the gene matches. Germline V gene lookup returns CDR1 SGHRS and CDR2 YFSETQ. The chain's CDR3 is CASSLGLAGGPVGSDTQYF. CDR3 DNA: TGCGCCAGCAGCCTGGGACTAGCGGGAGGGCCGGTGGGATCAGATACGCAGTATTTT.

The chain employs TRBV4-3 and TRBJ2-2; 7 nucleotides line up with TRBD1. Germline V gene lookup returns CDR1 LGHNA and CDR2 YSLEER. Losses at the gene ends were 1 base for V and 0 bases for J; bases not matched to a gene: 2. This CDR3 has 16 residues. CDR3 sequence reads: CASSQAGQANTGELFF. CDR3 nucleotides: TGCGCCAGCAGCCAAGCTGGACAGGCGAACACCGGGGAGCTGTTTTTT.

A word on this clone: Other nucleotide sequences in the sample specify the same CDR3. The genes are TRBV2 and TRBJ2-7; TRBD1 matches 7 bases. With 8 bases clipped from V and 6 bases from J, the junction kept 13 bases outside the gene matches. Germline V gives CDR1 SNHLY, CDR2 FYNNEI. The length of the CDR3 is 14 residues. The CDR3 DNA reads TGTGCCAGCCAGAACAGGGGTCGAGGGGGCGAGCAGTACTTC. Its protein is CASQNRGRGGEQYF.